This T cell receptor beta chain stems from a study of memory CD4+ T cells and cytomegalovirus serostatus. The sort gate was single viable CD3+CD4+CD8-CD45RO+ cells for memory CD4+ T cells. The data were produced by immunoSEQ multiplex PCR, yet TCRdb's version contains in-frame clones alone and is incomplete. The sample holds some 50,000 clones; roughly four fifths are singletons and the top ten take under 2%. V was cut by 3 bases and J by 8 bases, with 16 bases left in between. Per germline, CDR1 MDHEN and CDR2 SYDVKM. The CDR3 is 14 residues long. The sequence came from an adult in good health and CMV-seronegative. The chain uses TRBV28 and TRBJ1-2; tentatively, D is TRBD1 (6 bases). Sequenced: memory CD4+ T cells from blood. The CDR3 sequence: CASSFTQGRRGYTF. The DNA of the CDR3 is TGTGCCAGCAGTTTCACACAGGGCCGGCGGGGCTACACCTTC.